Presented here are 14 T cell receptor beta chains from one specimen sequenced in a study of monozygotic twins with inflammatory bowel disease. TCRdb re-called the 5' RACE reads; every CDR3 protein appears as one record, without DNA. This sample's table has some 190,000 distinct CDR3 sequences. Sequences were obtained from blood. The receptor set was obtained from a human donor with ulcerative colitis or Crohn's disease, or a healthy co-twin of an affected twin (not recorded which).

The CDR3 spells CASSLRLAGIGDTQYF. V usage is TRBV7-2 and J usage is TRBJ2-3; checking the TCRdb D call of TRBD2 is not possible without DNA. This CDR3 is built from 16 residues. Germline V CDR1 and CDR2: SGHTA, FQGNSA.

The rearrangement joins TRBV4-2 to TRBJ1-1. There are 13 residues in the CDR3. The germline gives CDR1 LGHNA, CDR2 YNFKEQ. The chain's CDR3 is CASRDLLNTEAFF.

The rearrangement joins TRBV3-1 to TRBJ1-2; TCRdb returns TRBD1, unconfirmable since there is no DNA. The CDR3 spans 15 residues. The germline V gene has CDR1 LGHDT and CDR2 YNNKEL (reference sequence). The CDR3 here is CASSLPGQGEYGYTF.

This rearrangement joins TRBV6-1 to TRBJ1-4. Germline V gene sequence: CDR1 MNHNS, CDR2 SASEGT. The CDR3 is 16 amino acids. The CDR3 loop reads CASSEAYGSLNEKLFF.

The chain links TRBV28 to TRBJ2-3; TCRdb reports TRBD1, a call that lacks DNA to check it against. The CDR3 has 18 residues. CDR1 MDHEN and CDR2 SYDVKM come from the germline V gene. CDR3 amino acids: CASSPSSGQRKATDTQYF.

The V gene is TRBV7-9, the J gene TRBJ2-3. CDR1 and CDR2 from the germline V gene are SEHNR and FQNEAQ (reference sequence). CDR3 size: 17 residues. The CDR3 spells CASTPSWGFSSTDTQYF.

This sequence joins TRBV19 and TRBJ2-1. Germline lookup yields CDR1 LNHDA and CDR2 SQIVND (reference sequence). The CDR3 is 15 residues long. CDR3: CASSMELSSYNEQFF.

The chain joins TRBV4-1 to TRBJ1-2; the D call from TCRdb, TRBD1, cannot be confirmed without DNA. Germline CDR1 MGHRA, CDR2 YSYEKL. This CDR3 has 16 residues. Here the CDR3 reads CASSQVPKGLSYGYTF.

The chain joins TRBV18 to TRBJ2-7; TCRdb calls TRBD2, which cannot be checked without DNA. The germline CDR1 and CDR2 sequences are KGHSH and LQKENI. The CDR3 is 13 residues long. The CDR3: CASSPPTSREQYF.

This chain uses TRBV4-3 with TRBJ2-6; with no DNA, the TCRdb D assignment of TRBD1 cannot be verified. CDR3 size: 15 residues. Germline lookup yields CDR1 LGHNA and CDR2 YSLEER. CDR3 region: CASSQRGTGPHVLTF.

This rearrangement joins TRBV20-1 to TRBJ2-7; TCRdb lists TRBD1, though no DNA is available to test this call. The germline V gene has CDR1 DFQATT and CDR2 SNEGSKA (reference sequence). The CDR3 consists of 12 residues. CDR3 region: CSPRKDFYEQYF.

The chain uses TRBV5-1 and TRBJ2-1; TCRdb reports TRBD2, a call that lacks DNA to check it against. CDR3 length: 17 residues. Germline lookup yields CDR1 SGHRS and CDR2 YFSETQ. CDR3 loop: CASSLLASSLSYNEQFF.

The CDR3 here is CASSGHLSSYNEQFF. The chain has TRBV5-5 and TRBJ2-1. The CDR3 covers 15 residues. In germline, CDR1 is SGHKS, CDR2 YYEKEE (reference sequence).

The V gene is TRBV24-1, the J gene TRBJ1-1; TCRdb's D call, TRBD1, is unchecked because there is no DNA. The germline V gene encodes CDR1 KGHDR and CDR2 SFDVKD. The CDR3 runs 14 residues. Here the CDR3 reads CATSDSGTYSEAFF.